Shown below are 8 T cell receptor beta chains from a single sample sequenced in a study of blood T cell repertoires in COVID-19. Repertoires were generated with immunoSEQ multiplex PCR, while TCRdb's copy carries only in-frame clones and drops some. The data contain some 190,000 clones, approximately 90% of them singletons. Sequencing used peripheral blood. Every receptor here comes from a human donor in a cohort sampled during active COVID-19.

This clone was detected a few times. The V and J genes are TRBV19 and TRBJ1-1, with D hard to call. Germline loops: CDR1 LNHDA, CDR2 SQIVND (reference sequence). The length of the CDR3 is 13 residues. V was cut by 5 bases and J by 0 bases, with 7 bases left in between. CDR3: CASSVSVNTEAFF. DNA for the CDR3: TGTGCCAGTAGTGTCAGCGTGAACACTGAAGCTTTCTTT.

The CDR3 loop reads CASSQDRETQYF. Here the CDR3 DNA reads TGTGCCAGCAGCCAAGATCGGGAGACCCAGTACTTC. The chain carries TRBV13 and TRBJ2-5; D is unclear. V shed 5 bases and J shed 5 bases, with 9 bases lying between them. This CDR3 has 12 amino acids. In germline, CDR1 is PRHDT, CDR2 FYEKMQ (reference sequence).

The V gene is TRBV7-9, the J gene TRBJ1-2; unclear D gene. Per germline, CDR1 SEHNR and CDR2 FQNEAQ (reference sequence). The V end was cut by 3 bases, the J end by 8 bases, with 13 bases between. The CDR3 totals 13 residues. The CDR3 loop is CASSFASIEGYTF. In nucleotides, the CDR3 is TGTGCCAGCAGCTTCGCTTCGATAGAGGGCTACACCTTC.

This clone was recorded a few times. This chain connects TRBV14 to TRBJ1-3; D perhaps matches TRBD1 (6 bases). Looked up from germline, CDR1 is SGHDN and CDR2 is FVKESK. V lost 5 bases, J lost 4 bases, and 9 bases lay in between. The CDR3 runs to 13 residues. CDR3 nucleotide sequence: TGTGCCAGCAGCGGGACACCCGGAAACACCATATATTTT. It specifies CASSGTPGNTIYF. Complete variable domain (other parts from reference TRBV14 and TRBJ1-3): EAGVTQFPSHSVIEKGQTVTLRCDPISGHDNLYWYRRVMGKEIKFLLHFVKESKQDESGMPNNRFLAERTGGTYSTLKVQPAELEDSGVYFCASSGTPGNTIYFGEGSWLTVV.

The gene calls are TRBV3-1 (or the pseudogene TRBV3-2) and TRBJ2-7; no clear D. This CDR3 is 13 amino acids long. The germline V gene has CDR1 LGHDT and CDR2 YNNKEL (reference sequence). Trimming took off 2 bases at V and 5 bases at J, with 10 bases between the two ends. CDR3 in amino acids: CASSQFSPDEQYF. Here the CDR3 DNA reads TGTGCCAGCAGCCAATTCAGTCCCGACGAGCAGTACTTC.

The J gene is TRBJ2-7, the V gene TRBV6-6; D remains ambiguous. The CDR3 runs 12 residues. The germline V gene has CDR1 MNHNY and CDR2 SVGAGI (reference sequence). The V end was cut by 8 bases, the J end by 3 bases, with 11 bases between. The CDR3 loop reads CASGPNDYEQYF. DNA of the CDR3: TGTGCCAGCGGCCCCAACGACTACGAGCAGTACTTC.

This chain connects TRBV18 to TRBJ2-6; a weak D match, TRBD1 (6 bases). The CDR3 is made up of 18 amino acids. V was trimmed by 6 bases and J by 0 bases, leaving 18 bases between them. The germline gives CDR1 KGHSH, CDR2 LQKENI. The CDR3 region is CASSPSTGESSGANVLTF. In DNA, the CDR3 is TGTGCCAGCTCTCCGTCGACAGGAGAGAGCTCTGGGGCCAACGTCCTGACTTTC. Using reference TRBV18 and TRBJ2-6 for the parts outside the CDR3, the full variable domain is NAGVMQNPRHLVRRRGQEARLRCSPMKGHSHVYWYRQLPEEGLKFMVYLQKENIIDESGMPKERFSAEFPKEGPSILRIQQVVRGDSAAYFCASSPSTGESSGANVLTFGAGSRLTVL.

The genes are TRBV6-6 and TRBJ1-1; a weak D match, TRBD1 (6 bases). The CDR3 totals 13 residues. Germline CDR1 is MNHNY and CDR2 is SVGAGI (reference sequence). Trimming cost V 6 bases and J 6 bases, with 14 bases left between them. CDR3: CASSQTGYPEAFF. The DNA of the CDR3 is TGTGCCAGCAGCCAAACAGGGTACCCTGAAGCTTTCTTT.